Sequencing of this T cell receptor beta chain was carried out in a study of T cells in Graves' hyperthyroidism and ophthalmopathy. This clonotype was seen repeatedly, ten times or more. Amplified TCR beta CDR3 regions came from RNA transcripts. Using the HTBI primer set, a first-round RT-PCR was run on the TCR CDR3. TCRdb passed the multiplex PCR reads through MiXCR, listing each CDR3 protein once. The sample has 500,000 to 650,000 distinct CDR3 sequences; approximately 49% are singletons. The germline V and J ends were trimmed by 3 bases and 0 bases, with 12 bases remaining between them. The CDR3 has 14 residues. In germline, CDR1 is DFQATT, CDR2 SNEGSKA (reference sequence).

Sequenced input: peripheral blood or thyroid tissue (not recorded which). The source is an adult woman with Graves' disease, either hyperthyroidism or ophthalmopathy (not recorded which). The chain couples TRBV20-1 to TRBJ2-7; D gene uncertain. The CDR3 sequence is CSARENWSSYEQYF. DNA for the CDR3: TGCAGTGCTAGGGAAAATTGGAGCTCCTACGAGCAGTACTTC.